This T cell receptor beta chain was recovered during a study of cytomegalovirus exposure and HLA in healthy donors. This CDR3 contains 17 residues. V lost 2 bases to trimming and J lost 1 base; unmatched junction nucleotides: 5. CDR1 and CDR2 (germline): SGHNT, YYREEE (reference sequence). Use of 60 Vbeta and 13 Jbeta primers characterized the PCR. Profiled with immunoSEQ multiplex PCR; TCRdb holds only in-frame clones, not every one. The profile shows approximately 50,000 clones, roughly 60% of them singletons. Findings and caveats of the study: A later analysis revealed that TCR association rates differed between HLA loci, peaking at DRB1 and bottoming out at HLA-C.

Notes on this clone: Its antigen is not identified.

Donors consisted of healthy bone marrow donors. Sequenced input: PBMCs. The receptor was isolated from a human donor in good health. This chain uses TRBV5-4 with TRBJ2-3; the match to TRBD2 covers 12 bases. The CDR3 here is CASSLTSGGRGTDTQYF. For the CDR3, the DNA is TGTGCCAGCAGCTTAACTAGCGGGGGGAGGGGCACAGATACGCAGTATTTT.